The sequence of this T cell receptor beta chain was determined in a study of CD8 T cell repertoires and HIV-1 epitope variants. Study observations and caveats: Most of the nine antigen-specific clonotypes appeared cross-reactive to autologous or escape variants.

The table came from immunoSEQ multiplex PCR; TCRdb's copy has only in-frame clones and leaves some out. The sample carries some 7,000 clones, roughly 65% recorded once. Germline V CDR1 and CDR2: SGHRS, YFSETQ. Trimming removed 2 bases at V and 4 bases at J, with 9 bases between. The CDR3 contains 13 residues. This clone was detected only a few times. What it recognizes is unknown. The chain couples TRBV5-1 to TRBJ1-1; D possibly corresponds to TRBD1 (5 bases). This clonotype was obtained from a male donor with HIV. Sequenced: cultured CD8+ T cells derived from PBMCs. The CDR3 reads CASSLYGGTEAFF. The CDR3 DNA reads as TGCGCCAGCAGCTTATATGGGGGCACTGAAGCTTTCTTT.